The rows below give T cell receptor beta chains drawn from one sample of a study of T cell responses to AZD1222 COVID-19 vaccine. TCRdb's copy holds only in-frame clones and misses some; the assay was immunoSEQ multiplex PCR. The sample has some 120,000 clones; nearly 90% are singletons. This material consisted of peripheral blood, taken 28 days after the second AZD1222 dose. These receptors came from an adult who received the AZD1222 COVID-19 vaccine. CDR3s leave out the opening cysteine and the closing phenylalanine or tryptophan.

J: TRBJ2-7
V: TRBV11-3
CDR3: ASTTEGHKVY

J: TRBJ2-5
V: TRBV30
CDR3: AWGAGGETQY

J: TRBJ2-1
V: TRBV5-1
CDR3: ASSLVASGSYNEQF

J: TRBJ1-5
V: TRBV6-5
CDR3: ASSRTGKGNQPQH

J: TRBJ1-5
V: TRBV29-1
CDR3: SVQTGTGNQPQH

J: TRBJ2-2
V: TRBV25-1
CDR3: ASSEYWGGELF

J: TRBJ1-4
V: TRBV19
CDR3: ASSPQGPDRGEKLF

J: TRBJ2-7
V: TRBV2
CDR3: ARGGDRGDEQY

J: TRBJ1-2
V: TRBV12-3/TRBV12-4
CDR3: ASRQGTYGYT

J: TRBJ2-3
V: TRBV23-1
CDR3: ASSQCPTSGVTDTQY

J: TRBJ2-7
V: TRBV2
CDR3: ASTPRASSYEQY

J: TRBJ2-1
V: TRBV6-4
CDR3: ASSEGSLASYNEQF

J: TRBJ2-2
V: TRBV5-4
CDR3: ASNTGRVAGELF

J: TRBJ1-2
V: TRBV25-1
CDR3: ASRSDGTSYGYT

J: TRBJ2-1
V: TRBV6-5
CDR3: ASTPTSYNEQF

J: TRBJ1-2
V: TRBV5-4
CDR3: ASSQGQLYGYT

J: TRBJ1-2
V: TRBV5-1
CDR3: ASSTDTMRGYT

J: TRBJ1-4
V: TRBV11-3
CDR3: ASSPQGAGNNEKLF

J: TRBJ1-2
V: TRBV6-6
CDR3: AVSQGHLYGYT

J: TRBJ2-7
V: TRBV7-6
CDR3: ASSSTGAGEQY

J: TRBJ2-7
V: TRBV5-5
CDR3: ASSLEGFRGHEQY

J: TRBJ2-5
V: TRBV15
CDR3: ATSREFRVHETQY

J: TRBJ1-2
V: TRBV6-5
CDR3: ASSLDGNYGYT

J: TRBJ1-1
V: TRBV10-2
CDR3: ASIDRRRNTEAF

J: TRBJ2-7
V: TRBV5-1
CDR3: ASSLDGDRETLQY

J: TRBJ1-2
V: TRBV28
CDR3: ASSSNRGEADYGYT

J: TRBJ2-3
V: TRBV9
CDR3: ASSGPPGTQY

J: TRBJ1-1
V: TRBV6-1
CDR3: ASSEAGTPFEAF

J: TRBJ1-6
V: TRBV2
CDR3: ASSLQGAENSPLH

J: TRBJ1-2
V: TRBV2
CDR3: ASSGQGVDGYT

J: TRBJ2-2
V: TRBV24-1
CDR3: ATSDNPLDRAFTGELF

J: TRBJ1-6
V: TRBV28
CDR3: ASRRGEGNNSPLH

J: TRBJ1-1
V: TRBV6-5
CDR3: ASSQLTVGDTEAF

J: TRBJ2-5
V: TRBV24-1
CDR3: ATSDPRPGSHQETQY

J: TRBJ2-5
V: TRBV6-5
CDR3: ATEGAHQETQY

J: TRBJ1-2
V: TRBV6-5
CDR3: ASRGQGTYGYT

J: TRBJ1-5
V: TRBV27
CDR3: ASSHRDSNQPQH

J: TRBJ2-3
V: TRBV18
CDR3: ASSPREVPTDTQY

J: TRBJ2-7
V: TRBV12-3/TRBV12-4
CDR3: ASRGPGIHEQY

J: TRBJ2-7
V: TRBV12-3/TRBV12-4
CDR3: ASGLGQLYEQY

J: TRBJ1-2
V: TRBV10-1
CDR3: ASSGRTGDYGYT

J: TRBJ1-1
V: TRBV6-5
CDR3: ASQAWNTEAF

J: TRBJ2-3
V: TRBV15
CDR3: ATSRESQNTQY

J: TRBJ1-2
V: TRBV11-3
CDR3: ASSFWGQGGRNYGYT

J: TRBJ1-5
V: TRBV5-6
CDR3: ASSFLNQPQH

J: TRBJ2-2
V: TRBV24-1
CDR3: ATSERAGELF

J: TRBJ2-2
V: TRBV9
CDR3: ASSVSILGGKRDRGTGELF

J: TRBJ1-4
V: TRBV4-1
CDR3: ASSQMTGANEKLF

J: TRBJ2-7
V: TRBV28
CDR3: ASSLEGSGRAGY

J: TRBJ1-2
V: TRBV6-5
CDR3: ASTGRGGGHYGYT

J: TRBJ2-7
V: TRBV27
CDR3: ASSSGLPAYEQY

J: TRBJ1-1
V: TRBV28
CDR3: ASTQRGLNTEAF

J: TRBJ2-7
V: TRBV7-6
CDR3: ASSLVQGSYEQY

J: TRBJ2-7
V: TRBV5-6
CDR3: ASSLARVDYEQY